These 4 T cell receptor beta chains share one sample of origin, sequenced in a study of a mutant IDH1 vaccine in newly diagnosed glioma. Sample time point: week 23, last vaccination. In every dose of vaccine, 300 ug of mutant IDH1 20-mer peptide was given alongside topical imiquimod. TCRdb's table, derived via immunoSEQ multiplex PCR, lists solely in-frame clones and lacks some. The sample consists of 77,000 or so clones, 85% of them appearing once. The antigens of these receptors remain unknown. Sequenced material: PBMCs, taken from a glioma patient whose treatment included an IDH1 peptide vaccine. The receptors stem from a woman in her forties or fifties with glioma.

This clone has only a few counts. This rearrangement joins TRBV6-4 to TRBJ1-1; a weak D match, TRBD1 (6 bases). Germline V gives CDR1 MRHNA, CDR2 SNTAGT. CDR3 length: 13 amino acids. V lost 2 bases to trimming and J lost 4 bases, with 8 bases between them. For the CDR3, the DNA is TGTGCCAGCAGTGACGGCAGGGGCACTGAAGCTTTCTTT. It is translated as CASSDGRGTEAFF.

About this clone itself: The identical CDR3 is also encoded by other nucleotide sequences in the sample. The rearrangement uses TRBV6-1 and TRBJ1-5; D might be TRBD1 (6 bases). This CDR3 has 14 residues. V lost 4 bases, J lost 4 bases, and 11 bases lay in between. The germline V gene has CDR1 MNHNS and CDR2 SASEGT. The CDR3 nucleotides are TGTGCCAGCAGTGGAACAGGGCTAAATCAGCCCCAGCATTTT. It yields the protein CASSGTGLNQPQHF.

This rearrangement joins TRBV30 to TRBJ1-4; 7 nucleotides align to TRBD1. The junction had 9 bases not matched to a gene; V was cut back by 2 bases and J by 6 bases. This CDR3 has 15 amino acids. CDR1 and CDR2 from the germline V gene are GTSNPN and SVGIG (reference sequence). The CDR3 DNA sequence: TGTGCCTGGAGTAGTAAGCAGGGGGGGTATGAAAAACTGTTTTTT. Protein product: CAWSSKQGGYEKLFF.

This clone was detected a few times. The gene calls are TRBV5-1 and TRBJ1-1; D not certain. The CDR3 runs 13 residues. CDR1 SGHRS and CDR2 YFSETQ come from the germline V gene. Trimming stripped 4 bases from V and 4 bases from J, with 11 bases between. CDR3 sequence (DNA): TGCGCCAGCAGCCCTTTACGGGGCACTGAAGCTTTCTTT. Its translation: CASSPLRGTEAFF.